These 17 T cell receptor beta chains were sequenced from one sample in a study of blood T cell repertoires in COVID-19. Data came from immunoSEQ multiplex PCR; TCRdb stores just in-frame clones and leaves some out. The data show about 520,000 clones, approximately 85% seen once. Input material: peripheral blood. These receptors were collected from a human donor in a cohort sampled during active COVID-19.

The chain joins TRBV6-2 or TRBV6-3 to TRBJ1-1; maybe TRBD1 (6 bases). Looked up from germline, CDR1 is MNHEY and CDR2 is SVGEGT. CDR3 length: 14 amino acids. The V and J ends lost 6 bases and 1 base respectively, with 12 bases between them. CDR3 sequence: CASSDGQKNTEAFF. In nucleotides, the CDR3 is TGTGCCAGCAGCGACGGACAGAAGAACACTGAAGCTTTCTTT.

The V call is TRBV27, the J call TRBJ2-3, with D perhaps matching TRBD1 (6 bases). CDR3 length: 12 residues. V was shortened by 5 bases and J by 6 bases, with 9 bases between the two germline ends. Germline V gives CDR1 MNHEY, CDR2 SMNVEV (reference sequence). The DNA of the CDR3 is TGTGCCAGCAGTGCTAGGGGGGATACGCAGTATTTT. This sequence encodes CASSARGDTQYF.

V is TRBV20-1 and J is TRBJ2-3; TRBD1 is a possible D gene (6 bases). This CDR3 spans 11 amino acids. V was pared by 5 bases and J by 6 bases, with 9 bases between. Germline V gives CDR1 DFQATT, CDR2 SNEGSKA (reference sequence). The chain's CDR3 is CSAYRADTQYF. As DNA, the CDR3 is TGCAGTGCTTACAGGGCGGATACGCAGTATTTT.

V usage is TRBV7-8 and J usage is TRBJ2-3; unclear D gene. Trimming stripped 1 base from V and 2 bases from J, with 16 bases between. Germline CDR1 is SGHVS and CDR2 is FQNEAQ. The CDR3 contains 17 residues. The CDR3 loop is CASSLVVPGLNTDTQYF. In DNA, the CDR3 is TGTGCCAGCAGCTTAGTGGTGCCGGGTCTCAACACAGATACGCAGTATTTT.

The genes are TRBV19 and TRBJ2-7, with unresolved D. The ends were cut back, 10 bases at V and 11 bases at J, with 24 bases in the middle. Germline V gives CDR1 LNHDA, CDR2 SQIVND (reference sequence). The CDR3 loop spans 13 amino acids. The CDR3 loop is CATHQTGAIRKYF. In DNA form, the CDR3 reads TGTGCCACCCATCAGACGGGTGCGATTCGTAAGTACTTC.

The rearrangement uses TRBV6-5 and TRBJ1-2; D not resolved. This CDR3 has 13 residues. V lost 10 bases and J 0 bases, leaving 12 bases between the germline ends. CDR1 is MNHEY and CDR2 is SVGAGI in the germline V gene. CDR3 protein: CATVAHPNYGYTF. Written as DNA, the CDR3 is TGTGCCACTGTAGCACACCCTAACTATGGCTACACCTTC.

The rearrangement uses TRBV27 and TRBJ2-7; 8 bases are shared with TRBD1. In germline, CDR1 is MNHEY, CDR2 SMNVEV (reference sequence). This CDR3 contains 12 residues. V lost 7 bases to trimming and J lost 3 bases; unmatched junction nucleotides: 2. CDR3 loop: CASKDRDYEQYF. The CDR3 DNA reads as TGTGCCAGCAAGGACAGGGACTACGAGCAGTACTTC.

V usage is TRBV2 and J usage is TRBJ2-1; the D gene is possibly TRBD1 (5 bases). The CDR3 sequence is 14 residues long. Per germline, CDR1 SNHLY and CDR2 FYNNEI. The CDR3 loop is CAFKAGSPANEQFF. CDR3 in DNA: TGTGCTTTCAAGGCAGGGTCCCCTGCGAATGAGCAGTTCTTC. The variable domain in full, completed from reference TRBV2 and TRBJ2-1, reads EPEVTQTPSHQVTQMGQEVILRCVPISNHLYFYWYRQILGQKVEFLVSFYNNEISEKSEIFDDQFSVERPDGSNFTLKIRSTKLEDSAMYFCAFKAGSPANEQFFGPGTRLTVL.

The chain combines TRBV11-2 with TRBJ2-7, with D perhaps matching TRBD2 (5 bases). In germline, CDR1 is SGHAT, CDR2 FQNNGV. V was trimmed by 3 bases and J by 6 bases, leaving 18 bases between them. This CDR3 is built from 15 residues. The CDR3 loop is CASSFLSGVAVEQYF. CDR3 coding DNA: TGTGCCAGCAGCTTTTTGTCCGGGGTGGCGGTCGAGCAGTACTTC.

For the CDR3, the DNA is TGTGCCAGCTCACCCCTGTCAGAGGGCACTGAAGCTTTCTTT. This gives the protein CASSPLSEGTEAFF. The rearrangement links TRBV18 to TRBJ1-1; D is ambiguous. The CDR3 spans 14 residues. Germline loops: CDR1 KGHSH, CDR2 LQKENI. Trimming took 3 bases from V and 4 from J, leaving 12 bases between them. Supplemented by reference TRBV18 and TRBJ1-1, the full variable domain reads NAGVMQNPRHLVRRRGQEARLRCSPMKGHSHVYWYRQLPEEGLKFMVYLQKENIIDESGMPKERFSAEFPKEGPSILRIQQVVRGDSAAYFCASSPLSEGTEAFFGQGTRLTVV.

This chain joins TRBV5-8 and TRBJ1-1, with 7 nucleotides matching TRBD1. Germline-derived CDR1 and CDR2 are SGHTS and YDEGEE. The CDR3 length is 14 residues. J gave up 1 base and V 4 bases, and 4 bases lay outside the gene matches. Here the CDR3 reads CASSGDRANTEAFF. CDR3 coding DNA: TGTGCCAGCAGCGGAGACAGGGCGAACACTGAAGCTTTCTTT.

This chain uses TRBV7-8 with TRBJ2-7, with 10 bases aligning to TRBD2. Germline lookup yields CDR1 SGHVS and CDR2 FQNEAQ. The CDR3 is 17 residues long. V trimming: 4 bases; J trimming: 6 bases; junction bases outside the gene matches: 15. The CDR3: CASSSLAGGNGKFEQYF. The CDR3 bases are TGTGCCAGCAGCTCTTTAGCGGGAGGAAATGGGAAATTCGAGCAGTACTTC.

The chain uses TRBV19 and TRBJ2-1, with a weak D call TRBD2 (6 bases). Looked up from germline, CDR1 is LNHDA and CDR2 is SQIVND (reference sequence). The V end lost 7 bases, the J end lost 6 bases, and 16 bases lay between the germline ends. This CDR3 comprises 14 residues. The CDR3 nucleotides read TGTGCCAGTACCGTGGGGGTGGAGGGCAATGAGCAGTTCTTC. Residues: CASTVGVEGNEQFF.

This chain connects TRBV19 to TRBJ2-5; the match to TRBD1 covers 9 bases. This CDR3 spans 16 amino acids. Germline V gene data show CDR1 as LNHDA and CDR2 as SQIVND (reference sequence). Unmatched junction bases numbered 8, after V lost 4 bases and J lost 2 bases. The CDR3 reads CASSTQGTGTQETQYF. CDR3 DNA sequence: TGTGCCAGTAGTACTCAAGGGACAGGGACGCAAGAGACCCAGTACTTC. The whole variable domain, remainder taken from reference TRBV19 and TRBJ2-5, is DGGITQSPKYLFRKEGQNVTLSCEQNLNHDAMYWYRQDPGQGLRLIYYSQIVNDFQKGDIAEGYSVSREKKESFPLTVTSAQKNPTAFYLCASSTQGTGTQETQYFGPGTRLLVL.

The chain combines TRBV4-2 with TRBJ2-7; D ambiguous. Germline V gene data show CDR1 as LGHNA and CDR2 as YNFKEQ. This CDR3 is 13 amino acids long. Trimming removed 3 bases at V and 4 bases at J, with 10 bases between. The CDR3 DNA reads as TGTGCCAGCAGCCACGGAGAACAATACGAGCAGTACTTC. This gives the protein CASSHGEQYEQYF.

The table lists this clone with a few counts. The chain uses TRBV7-3 and TRBJ2-6, with 7 bases fitting TRBD2. The CDR3 contains 17 residues. The ends lost 4 bases at V and 0 bases at J; junction bases unmatched: 6. The germline V gene encodes CDR1 SGHTA and CDR2 FQGTGA. CDR3 DNA sequence: TGTGCCAGCAGCTCCCCGGGACTAAGCTCTGGGGCCAACGTCCTGACTTTC. Translated, it gives CASSSPGLSSGANVLTF.

This CDR3 reads CASSDSVTDTTDTQYF. The CDR3 bases are TGTGCCAGCAGTGATTCGGTGACAGATACCACAGATACGCAGTATTTT. The rearrangement joins TRBV6-1 to TRBJ2-3; a possible D gene is TRBD1 (5 bases). The germline V and J ends were trimmed by 3 bases and 2 bases, with 15 bases remaining between them. Germline CDR1 MNHNS, CDR2 SASEGT. There are 16 residues in the CDR3.